This record looks at one TCR beta chain sequence and its context. Its antigen is still unknown. No base quality values were provided; no much bigger clone lies one nucleotide off. These data come from a study of control samples from healthy donors and cancer patients (dated by TCRdb to 2018 to 2020). The method was the immunoSEQ multiplex PCR assay. TCRdb mirrors the immuneACCESS table, restricted to in-frame sequences. Some clones are absent from its copies; in checked studies, under half trace to an unresolved V gene, and the reason for the others is unknown. The sample table lists some 140,000 clones, about 88% of them with a count of one. The ten largest clones represent approximately 8.6% of the sample. From V the trimming removes 5 bases and from J it removes 6 bases, while the gene matches leave 7 bases of the junction unaccounted for. The germline V gene gives CDR1 as SGHVS and CDR2 as FNYEAQ. The CDR3 sequence holds 15 residues, the cysteine and phenylalanine included. Left in the record is the CDR3 DNA by itself, 45 bases read in frame from the first base.

The source of this sequence is a woman under 40 in good health. The sample was blood. The rearrangement joined TRBV7-6 to TRBJ2-1; TRBD2 matches 10 bases in the middle. The CDR3 region reads CASSPGTSASNEQFF. The bases read TGTGCCAGCAGCCCCGGGACTAGCGCGAGCAATGAGCAGTTCTTC.